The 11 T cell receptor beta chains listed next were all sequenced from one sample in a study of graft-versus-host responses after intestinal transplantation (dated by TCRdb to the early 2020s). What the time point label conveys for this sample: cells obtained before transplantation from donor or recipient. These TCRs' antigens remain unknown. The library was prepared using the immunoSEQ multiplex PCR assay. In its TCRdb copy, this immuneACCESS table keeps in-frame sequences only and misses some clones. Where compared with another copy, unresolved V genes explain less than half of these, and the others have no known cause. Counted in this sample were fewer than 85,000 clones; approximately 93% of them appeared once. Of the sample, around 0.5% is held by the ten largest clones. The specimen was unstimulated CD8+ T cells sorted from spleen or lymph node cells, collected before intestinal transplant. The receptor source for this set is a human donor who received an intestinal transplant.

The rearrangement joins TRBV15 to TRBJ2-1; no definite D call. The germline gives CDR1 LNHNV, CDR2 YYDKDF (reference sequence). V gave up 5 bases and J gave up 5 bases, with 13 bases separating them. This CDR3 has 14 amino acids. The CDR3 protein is CATSSDTPNNEQFF. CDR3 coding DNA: TGTGCCACCAGCTCAGACACACCTAACAATGAGCAGTTCTTC.

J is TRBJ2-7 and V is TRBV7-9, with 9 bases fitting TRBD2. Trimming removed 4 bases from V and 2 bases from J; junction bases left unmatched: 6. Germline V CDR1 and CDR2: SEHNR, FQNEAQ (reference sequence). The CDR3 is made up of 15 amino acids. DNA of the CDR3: TGTGCCAGCAGCTCGAGACTAGCGGAGACCTACGAGCAGTACTTC. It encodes CASSSRLAETYEQYF.

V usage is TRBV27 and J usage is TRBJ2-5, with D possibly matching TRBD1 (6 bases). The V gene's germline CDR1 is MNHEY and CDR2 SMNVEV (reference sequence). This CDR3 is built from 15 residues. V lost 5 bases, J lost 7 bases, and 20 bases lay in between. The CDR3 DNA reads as TGTGCCAGCAGTCCCCACGACAGGCCCAAGGGGACCCAGTACTTC. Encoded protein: CASSPHDRPKGTQYF.

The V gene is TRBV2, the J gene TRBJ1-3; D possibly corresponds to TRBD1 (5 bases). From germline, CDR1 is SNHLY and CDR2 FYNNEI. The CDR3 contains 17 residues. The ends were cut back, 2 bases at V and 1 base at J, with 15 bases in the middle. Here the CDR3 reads CASSELPGSSSGNTIYF. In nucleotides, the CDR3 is TGTGCCAGCAGTGAACTTCCAGGGTCGTCTTCTGGAAACACCATATATTTT.

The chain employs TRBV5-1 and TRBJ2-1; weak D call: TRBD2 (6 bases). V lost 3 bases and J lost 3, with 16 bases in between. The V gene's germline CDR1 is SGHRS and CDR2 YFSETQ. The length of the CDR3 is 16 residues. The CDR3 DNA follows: TGCGCCAGCAGCTGGGACGGGGGAGGCAGCTACAATGAGCAGTTCTTC. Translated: CASSWDGGGSYNEQFF.

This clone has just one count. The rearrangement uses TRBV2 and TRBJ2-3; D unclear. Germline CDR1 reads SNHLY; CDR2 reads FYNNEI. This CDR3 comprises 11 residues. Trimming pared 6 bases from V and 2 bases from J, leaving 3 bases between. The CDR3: CASRVTDTQYF. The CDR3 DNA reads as TGTGCCAGCAGAGTCACAGATACGCAGTATTTT.

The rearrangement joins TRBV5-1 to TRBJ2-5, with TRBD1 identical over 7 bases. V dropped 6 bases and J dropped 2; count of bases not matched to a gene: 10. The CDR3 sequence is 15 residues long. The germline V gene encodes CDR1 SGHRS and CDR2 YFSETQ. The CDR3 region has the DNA TGCGCCAGCAAAACGACAGGGTGGGGACAAGAGACCCAGTACTTC. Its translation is CASKTTGWGQETQYF.

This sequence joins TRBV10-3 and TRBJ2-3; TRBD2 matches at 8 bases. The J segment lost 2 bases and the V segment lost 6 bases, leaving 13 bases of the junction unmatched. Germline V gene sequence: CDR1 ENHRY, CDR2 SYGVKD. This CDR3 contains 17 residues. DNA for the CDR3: TGTGCCATCAGGGTTCGGGGCGGGAGGTTTGTCACAGATACGCAGTATTTT. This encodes CAIRVRGGRFVTDTQYF.

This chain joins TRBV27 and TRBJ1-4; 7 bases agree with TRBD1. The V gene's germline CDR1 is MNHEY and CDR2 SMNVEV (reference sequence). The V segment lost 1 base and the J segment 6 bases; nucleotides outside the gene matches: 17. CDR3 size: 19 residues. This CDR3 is CASSLLGGSGREEDEKLFF. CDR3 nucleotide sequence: TGTGCCAGCAGTTTATTAGGGGGCTCAGGGAGAGAAGAGGATGAAAAACTGTTTTTT. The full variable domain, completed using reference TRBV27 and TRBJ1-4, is EAQVTQNPRYLITVTGKKLTVTCSQNMNHEYMSWYRQDPGLGLRQIYYSMNVEVTDKGDVPEGYKVSRKEKRNFPLILESPSPNQTSLYFCASSLLGGSGREEDEKLFFGSGTQLSVL.

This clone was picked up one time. The CDR3 bases are TGCAGCGTTGAGGCCGCGACAGGGGTCAGCTCCGGGGAGCTGTTTTTT. Its protein is CSVEAATGVSSGELFF. The J gene is TRBJ2-2, the V gene TRBV29-1; 8 nucleotides align to TRBD1. CDR3 size: 16 residues. The V gene end was trimmed by 3 bases and the J gene end by 6 bases; junction bases not matched to a gene: 12. Germline loops: CDR1 SQVTM, CDR2 ANQGSEA.

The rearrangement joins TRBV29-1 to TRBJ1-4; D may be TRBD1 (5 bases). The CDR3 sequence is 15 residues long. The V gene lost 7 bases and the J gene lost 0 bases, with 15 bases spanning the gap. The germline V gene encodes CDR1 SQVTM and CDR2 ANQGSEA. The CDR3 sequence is CSATGTVATNEKLFF. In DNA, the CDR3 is TGCAGCGCCACCGGGACGGTTGCAACTAATGAAAAACTGTTTTTT.